Detailed here is one T cell receptor beta chain. What it binds is unknown. Other DNA sequences within the sample encode an identical CDR3. The PCR had 60 Vbeta and 13 Jbeta primers. Here immunoSEQ multiplex PCR was the method, and the copy in TCRdb shows in-frame clones only, minus some. Here the sample spans some 150,000 clones, about 80% being singletons. This sample was taken from a study of cytomegalovirus exposure and HLA in healthy donors. In the study overall: Falling in the Caucasian-associated ancestry cluster were approximately 84% of around 370 genotyped donors.

The V segment lost 4 bases and the J segment 5 bases; nucleotides outside the gene matches: 7. Germline CDR1 is SGHDT and CDR2 is YYEEEE. There are 14 residues in the CDR3. General observations from the study: Associated with cytomegalovirus, according to the listing, were some 150 TCR beta chains.

The gene calls are TRBV5-6 and TRBJ2-5; TRBD1 agrees at 8 bases. The TCR sequence derives from a man aged 30 to 39 in good health and CMV-seronegative. Sequencing was carried out using PBMCs. CDR3 nucleotide sequence: TGTGCCAGCAGCCTGCAGGGGGCAGGGGAGACCCAGTACTTC. Protein sequence: CASSLQGAGETQYF.